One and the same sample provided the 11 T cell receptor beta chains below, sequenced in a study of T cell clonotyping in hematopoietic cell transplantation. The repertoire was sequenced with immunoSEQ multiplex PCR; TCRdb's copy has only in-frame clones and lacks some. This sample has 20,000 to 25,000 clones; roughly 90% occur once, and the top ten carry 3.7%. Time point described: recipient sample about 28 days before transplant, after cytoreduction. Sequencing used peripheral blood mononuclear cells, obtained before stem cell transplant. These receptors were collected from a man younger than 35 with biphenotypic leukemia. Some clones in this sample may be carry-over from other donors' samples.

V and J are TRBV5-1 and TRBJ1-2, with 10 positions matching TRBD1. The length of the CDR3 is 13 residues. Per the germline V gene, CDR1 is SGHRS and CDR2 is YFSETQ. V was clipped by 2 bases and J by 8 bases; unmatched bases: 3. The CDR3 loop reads CASSFGTGDGYTF. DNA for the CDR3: TGCGCCAGCAGCTTCGGGACAGGGGACGGCTACACCTTC.

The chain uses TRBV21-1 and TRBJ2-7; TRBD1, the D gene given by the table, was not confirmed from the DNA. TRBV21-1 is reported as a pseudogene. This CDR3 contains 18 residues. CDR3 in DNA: TGTGCCAGCAGCAAAGAGGAGGGGACAGGGGGTTCTGTCTACGAGCAGTACTTC. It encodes CASSKEEGTGGSVYEQYF.

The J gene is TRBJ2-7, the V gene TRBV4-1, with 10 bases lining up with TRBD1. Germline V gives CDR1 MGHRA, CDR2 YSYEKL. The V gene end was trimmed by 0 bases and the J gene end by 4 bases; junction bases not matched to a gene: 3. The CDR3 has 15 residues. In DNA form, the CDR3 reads TGCGCCAGCAGCCAAGAGGGGACAGGGGAGTACGAGCAGTACTTC. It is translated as CASSQEGTGEYEQYF.

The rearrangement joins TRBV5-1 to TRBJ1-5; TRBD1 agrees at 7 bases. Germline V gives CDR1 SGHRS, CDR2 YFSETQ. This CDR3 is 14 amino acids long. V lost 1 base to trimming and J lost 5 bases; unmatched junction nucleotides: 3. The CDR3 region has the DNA TGCGCCAGCAGCTTGACAGGGGAGGATCAGCCCCAGCATTTT. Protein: CASSLTGEDQPQHF.

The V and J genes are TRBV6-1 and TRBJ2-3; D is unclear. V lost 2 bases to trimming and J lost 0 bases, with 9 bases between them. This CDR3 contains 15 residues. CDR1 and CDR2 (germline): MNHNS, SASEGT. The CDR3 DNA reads TGTGCCAGCAGTGAATCGAGAGGAAGCACAGATACGCAGTATTTT. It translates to CASSESRGSTDTQYF.

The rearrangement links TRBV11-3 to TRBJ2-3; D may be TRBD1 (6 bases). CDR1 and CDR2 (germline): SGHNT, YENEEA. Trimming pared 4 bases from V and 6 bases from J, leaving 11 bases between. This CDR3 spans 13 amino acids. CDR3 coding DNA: TGTGCCAGCAGCTCAGGGGTAACGGATACGCAGTATTTT. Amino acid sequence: CASSSGVTDTQYF.

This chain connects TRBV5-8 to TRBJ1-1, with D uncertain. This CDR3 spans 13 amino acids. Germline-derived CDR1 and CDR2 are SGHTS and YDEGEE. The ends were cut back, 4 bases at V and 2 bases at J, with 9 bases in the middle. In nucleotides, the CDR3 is TGTGCCAGCAGCCCCGGCGGAAACACTGAAGCTTTCTTT. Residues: CASSPGGNTEAFF.

In nucleotides, the CDR3 is TGTGCCAGCAGCTCCGGCAGGGGAGGAACTGAAGCTTTCTTT. It is translated as CASSSGRGGTEAFF. The chain is built from TRBV13 and TRBJ1-1; D may be TRBD1 (6 bases). Germline CDR1 PRHDT, CDR2 FYEKMQ (reference sequence). V lost 4 bases and J 5 bases, leaving 14 bases between the germline ends. The CDR3 is 14 amino acids.

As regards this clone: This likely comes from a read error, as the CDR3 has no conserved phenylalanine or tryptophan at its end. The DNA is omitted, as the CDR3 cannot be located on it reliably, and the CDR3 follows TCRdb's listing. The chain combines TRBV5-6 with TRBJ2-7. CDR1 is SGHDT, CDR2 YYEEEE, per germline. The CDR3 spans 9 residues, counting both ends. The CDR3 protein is CASSLYRSA.

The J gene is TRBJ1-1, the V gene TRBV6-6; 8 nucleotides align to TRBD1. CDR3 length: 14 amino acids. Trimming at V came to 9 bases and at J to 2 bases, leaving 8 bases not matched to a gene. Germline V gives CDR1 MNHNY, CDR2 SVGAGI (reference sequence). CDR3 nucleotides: TGTGCCAGTCACAGGGGGGGTTCTAACACTGAAGCTTTCTTT. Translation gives CASHRGGSNTEAFF.

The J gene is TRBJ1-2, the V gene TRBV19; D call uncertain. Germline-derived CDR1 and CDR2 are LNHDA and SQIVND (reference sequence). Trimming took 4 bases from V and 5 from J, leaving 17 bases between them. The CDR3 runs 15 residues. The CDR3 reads CASSRMGIFGYGYTF. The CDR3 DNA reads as TGTGCCAGTAGTAGAATGGGGATCTTCGGGTATGGCTACACCTTC.